The clone carrying this T cell receptor (beta chain) was seen at least ten times. Noted time point: persistent/refractory GD, antithyroid drugs over 5 years with positive TRAb. PBMC RNA served as the TCR library source. The sample belongs to a study of regulatory T cells in long-lasting Graves disease. Construction of TCR beta libraries relied on iRepertoire HTBI primers and on Arm-PCR targeting CDR3 regions. Using its own MiXCR run on the multiplex PCR reads, TCRdb lists one record per CDR3 protein. Of 400,000 to 600,000 distinct CDR3 sequences listed, about 22% are singletons. The source was peripheral blood mononuclear cells (PBMCs), collected when the disease was refractory, from a patient treated with antithyroid drugs. This receptor was taken from a female donor with Graves disease.

Here the CDR3 reads CASSPTPGSSYEQYF. DNA for the CDR3: TGTGCCAGCAGCCCGACCCCAGGCAGCTCCTACGAGCAGTACTTC. V is TRBV9 and J is TRBJ2-7; D gene ambiguous. Germline CDR1 SGDLS, CDR2 YYNGEE. CDR3 length: 15 residues. Between the trimmed V and J ends, which lost 4 bases and 0 bases, there was a span of 14 bases.